Listed below are T cell receptor beta chains from one sample, sequenced in a study of T cell responses to AZD1222 COVID-19 vaccine. Some clones are missing from TCRdb's copy, which holds only in-frame ones; the method was immunoSEQ multiplex PCR. The sample has about 100,000 clones, 80% to 90% seen once. The sequences come from peripheral blood, collected on day 0 of AZD1222 vaccination. All receptors derive from an adult in good health. Each CDR3 is given with its conserved first and last residue. A D gene is named only where the DNA matches it firmly. Only some rows state a clone size, as once, few, many or a class for expanded clones.

TRBJ2-1 - TRBV29-1 - CSVAQGAGLAVHNEQFF TGCAGCGTTGCCCAGGGGGCTGGTCTAGCGGTACACAATGAGCAGTTCTTC
TRBJ1-6 - TRBV14 TRBD1 CASSRRQGTPLHF TGTGCCAGCAGCCGAAGACAGGGGACACCCCTCCACTTT
TRBJ1-1 - TRBV21-1 - CASSNPANTEAFF TGTGCCAGCAGCAATCCAGCGAACACTGAAGCTTTCTTT
TRBJ1-6 - TRBV6-1 - CASSEATDRLLALHF TGTGCCAGCAGTGAAGCTACCGACAGACTGTTGGCCCTCCACTTT
TRBJ1-2 - TRBV7-9 TRBD1 CASSLEGGSVYGYTF TGTGCCAGCAGCTTAGAAGGGGGCTCCGTCTATGGCTACACCTTC
TRBJ1-1 - TRBV19 TRBD1 CASSIGQGALDTEAFF TGTGCCAGTAGTATAGGACAGGGGGCATTGGACACTGAAGCTTTCTTT
TRBJ1-3 - TRBV7-9 TRBD1 CASRGRQGNTIYF TGTGCCAGCAGGGGAAGACAGGGGAACACCATATATTTT
TRBJ1-3 - TRBV24-1 - CATSDLHEFNRGRTKDLLRNTIYF TGTGCCACCAGTGATTTGCATGAGTTCAATCGAGGGAGAACGAAAGATCTACTACGAAACACCATATATTTT
TRBJ2-2 - TRBV10-3 TRBD2 CAVHGGADTGELFF TGTGCCGTCCACGGGGGGGCCGACACCGGGGAGCTGTTTTTT
TRBJ1-2 - TRBV5-1 - CASSQQPLNYGYTF TGCGCCAGCAGCCAGCAGCCGCTCAACTATGGCTACACCTTC
TRBJ1-1 - TRBV7-9 - CASSLHPDTEAFF TGTGCCAGCAGCCTCCATCCCGACACTGAAGCTTTCTTT
TRBJ2-2 - TRBV10-3 TRBD1 CAISADRATGELFF TGTGCCATCAGTGCCGACAGGGCAACCGGGGAGCTGTTTTTT
TRBJ1-1 - TRBV6-5 - CASSQKGRSDPEAFF TGTGCCAGCAGTCAGAAAGGACGGAGTGACCCTGAAGCTTTCTTT
TRBJ2-7 - TRBV11-3 - CASSLTGLGYEQYF TGTGCCAGCAGCCTGACAGGTCTCGGCTACGAGCAGTACTTC
TRBJ1-2 - TRBV6-6 - CASSPDSTYGYTF TGTGCCAGCAGCCCGGACAGCACCTATGGCTACACCTTC
TRBJ1-3 - TRBV24-1 - CATSDCIVGRCVVGNTIYF TGTGCCACCAGTGATTGCATAGTCGGACGGTGCGTAGTTGGAAACACCATATATTTT
TRBJ2-1 - TRBV5-1 TRBD2 CASSSSITSGRGEQFF TGCGCCAGCAGCTCGAGTATCACTAGCGGGAGAGGTGAGCAGTTCTTC
TRBJ1-2 - TRBV27 - CASSFAGGGYTF TGTGCCAGCAGTTTCGCAGGAGGTGGCTACACCTTC
TRBJ2-2 - TRBV7-9 - CASTPWRVGGELFF TGTGCCAGCACCCCTTGGAGGGTTGGCGGGGAGCTGTTTTTT
TRBJ2-5 once TRBV9 TRBD2 CASSVGGGARQETQYF TGTGCCAGCAGCGTAGGGGGAGGGGCTCGGCAAGAGACCCAGTACTTC
TRBJ2-5 - TRBV29-1 - CSVENLPGETQYF TGCAGCGTTGAAAACCTACCGGGGGAGACCCAGTACTTC
TRBJ2-1 - TRBV24-1 - CATSEARDPYNEQFF TGTGCCACCAGTGAAGCACGGGACCCCTACAATGAGCAGTTCTTC
TRBJ1-4 - TRBV7-2 - CASSLADREKLFF TGTGCCAGCAGCTTAGCCGATCGGGAAAAACTGTTTTTT
TRBJ1-6 few TRBV4-2 TRBD1 CASSQRTGAGYSPLHF TGTGCCAGCAGCCAAAGGACAGGCGCAGGGTATTCACCCCTCCACTTT
TRBJ1-2 - TRBV27 - CASSLRRQSLNYGYTF TGTGCCAGCAGTTTACGGCGGCAGTCCCTTAACTATGGCTACACCTTC
TRBJ1-1 - TRBV28 TRBD1 CAIHDRGNTEAFF TGTGCCATTCACGACAGGGGGAACACTGAAGCTTTCTTT
TRBJ2-7 - TRBV6-5 TRBD1 CASSTGGQGGGEQYF TGTGCCAGCAGCACCGGGGGACAGGGGGGAGGCGAGCAGTACTTC
TRBJ2-1 - TRBV11-2 TRBD2 CASREGGPEQFF TGTGCCAGCAGGGAGGGAGGGCCGGAACAGTTCTTC
TRBJ1-2 - TRBV11-2 - CASSLDLGGKGYGYTF TGTGCCAGCAGCTTAGATCTTGGGGGCAAGGGCTATGGCTACACCTTC
TRBJ1-5 - TRBV21-1 - CASSKGNYSNQPQHF TGTGCCAGCAGCAAAGGGAATTATAGCAATCAGCCCCAGCATTTT
TRBJ1-4 - TRBV11-2 - CASSLDQAQKLFF TGTGCCAGCAGCTTAGACCAGGCCCAAAAACTGTTTTTT
TRBJ1-1 - TRBV9 - CASSVAWLDSEAFF TGTGCCAGCAGCGTAGCTTGGTTGGACAGTGAAGCTTTCTTT
TRBJ2-2 - TRBV7-9 - CASSGERGFDGELFF TGTGCCAGCAGCGGAGAGAGGGGTTTTGACGGGGAGCTGTTTTTT
TRBJ2-1 - TRBV11-3 - CASSLLFSSLPTNNEQFF TGTGCCAGCAGCTTACTTTTTAGCTCATTACCTACTAACAATGAGCAGTTCTTC
TRBJ2-7 - TRBV6-5 - CASSPPGRPSYEQYF TGTGCCAGCAGTCCCCCGGGGAGGCCATCCTACGAGCAGTACTTC
TRBJ2-1 - TRBV28 - CACGTRGISYNEQFF TGTGCCTGTGGAACGCGCGGGATCTCCTACAATGAGCAGTTCTTC
TRBJ1-2 few TRBV5-6 - CASSLGSGGYTF TGTGCCAGCAGCTTGGGGAGCGGTGGCTACACCTTC
TRBJ1-4 - TRBV7-9 TRBD1 CASGQGWVNEKLFF TGTGCCAGCGGACAGGGTTGGGTTAATGAAAAACTGTTTTTT
TRBJ1-4 - TRBV27 TRBD1 CASSLQGNEKLFF TGTGCCAGCAGCTTACAGGGGAACGAAAAACTGTTTTTT
TRBJ2-7 - TRBV18 TRBD1 CASSPRTGGNEQYF TGTGCCAGCTCACCACGGACAGGGGGCAACGAGCAGTACTTC
TRBJ2-7 - TRBV5-1 TRBD1 CASSLRDRGYEQYF TGCGCCAGCAGCTTACGGGACAGGGGCTACGAGCAGTACTTC